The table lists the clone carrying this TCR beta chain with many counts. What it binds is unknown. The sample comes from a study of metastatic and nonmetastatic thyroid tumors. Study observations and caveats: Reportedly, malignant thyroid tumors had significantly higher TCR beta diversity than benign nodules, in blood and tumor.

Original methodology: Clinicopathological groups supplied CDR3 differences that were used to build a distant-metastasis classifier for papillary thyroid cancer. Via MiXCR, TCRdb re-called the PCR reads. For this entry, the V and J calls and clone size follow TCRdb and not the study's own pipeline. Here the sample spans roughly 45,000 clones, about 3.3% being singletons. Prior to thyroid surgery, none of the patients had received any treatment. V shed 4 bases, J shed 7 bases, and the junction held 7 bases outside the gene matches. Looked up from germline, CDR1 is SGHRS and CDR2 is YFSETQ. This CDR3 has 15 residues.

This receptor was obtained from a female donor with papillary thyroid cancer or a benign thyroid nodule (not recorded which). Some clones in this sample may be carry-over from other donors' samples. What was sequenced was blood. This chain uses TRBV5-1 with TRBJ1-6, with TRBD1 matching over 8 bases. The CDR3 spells CASSRTGSENSPLHF. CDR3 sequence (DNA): TGCGCCAGCAGCAGGACAGGGAGTGAAAATTCACCCCTCCACTTT.